The source of this TCR beta chain is a study of blood T cell repertoires in COVID-19. About the research overall: Sample material is recorded as cDNA or gDNA derived from T cells, B-cell-depleted T cells, or PBMCs.

Study members were between about 18 and 95 years old and lived in some 22 US regions. The study counted Cohort 3 donors as recovered given two negative PCRs, clearance, or symptom resolution. The table came from immunoSEQ multiplex PCR; TCRdb's copy has only in-frame clones and leaves some out. The sample lists roughly 520,000 clones, around 87% seen once, with roughly 1.9% in the top ten. The sample taken for sequencing was PBMCs or T cells enriched from blood (not recorded which). The TCR sequence derives from a woman aged 40 to 50 who had recovered from COVID-19.

CDR3 region: CASRETSGQETQYF. The CDR3 nucleotides are TGTGCCAGCCGGGAGACTAGCGGGCAAGAGACCCAGTACTTC. The V call is TRBV19, the J call TRBJ2-5, with TRBD2 matching over 10 bases. With 9 bases clipped from V and 2 bases from J, the junction kept 6 bases outside the gene matches. The CDR3 is made up of 14 amino acids. CDR1 and CDR2 from the germline V gene are LNHDA and SQIVND (reference sequence).